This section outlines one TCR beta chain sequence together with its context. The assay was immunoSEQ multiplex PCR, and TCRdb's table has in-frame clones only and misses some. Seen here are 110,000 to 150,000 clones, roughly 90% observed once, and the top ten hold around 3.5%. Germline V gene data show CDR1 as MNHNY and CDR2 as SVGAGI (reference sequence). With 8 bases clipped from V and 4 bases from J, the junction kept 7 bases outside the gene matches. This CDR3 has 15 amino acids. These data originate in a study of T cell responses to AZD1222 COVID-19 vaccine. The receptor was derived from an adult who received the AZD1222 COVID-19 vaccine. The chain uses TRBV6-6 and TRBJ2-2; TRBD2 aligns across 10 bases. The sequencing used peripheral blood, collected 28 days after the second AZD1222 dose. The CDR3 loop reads CASRTLAGATGELFF. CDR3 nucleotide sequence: TGTGCCAGCCGTACTCTAGCGGGAGCCACCGGGGAGCTGTTTTTT.